These 3 T cell receptor beta chains were sequenced from one sample in a study of blood T cells in healthy people across ages (dated by TCRdb to about 2015). The method behind the library was 5' RACE. The listed sequencing device is Illumina HiSeq 2500. The second PCR ran for about 6 to 12 cycles and used a J-beta primer mix along with a sample-barcoded 5' primer. TCRdb trimmed the raw reads at Q25, called clones with MiXCR and kept productive beta chains. Entries are consolidated by CDR3 protein sequence, retaining the most common genes and DNA. This sample gives approximately 350,000 distinct CDR3 sequences in total; approximately 52% of them show up just once. The ten largest account for 45% to 55% of the sample. The specimen was blood. The origin of the receptors is a man aged 55-75 years in good health.

This clonotype has a handful of counts. The V gene is TRBV5-1, the J gene TRBJ2-6, with no clear D. V was trimmed by 0 bases and J by 0 bases, leaving 7 bases between them. Per germline, CDR1 SGHRS and CDR2 YFSETQ. The CDR3 spans 16 residues. The CDR3 DNA reads TGCGCCAGCAGCTTGGGCCTGAGCTCTGGGGCCAACGTCCTGACTTTC. It encodes CASSLGLSSGANVLTF.

This rearrangement joins TRBV20-1 to TRBJ2-6; maybe TRBD1 (5 bases). The CDR3 is 16 amino acids. Germline CDR1 is DFQATT and CDR2 is SNEGSKA (reference sequence). V lost 3 bases and J 1 base, leaving 13 bases between the germline ends. CDR3 in amino acids: CSASLGRASGANVLTF. CDR3 sequence (DNA): TGCAGTGCTAGTTTGGGCAGGGCATCTGGGGCCAACGTCCTGACTTTC.

V and J are TRBV29-1 and TRBJ2-3, with 9 bases aligning to TRBD2. Germline V gene lookup returns CDR1 SQVTM and CDR2 ANQGSEA. Trimming cost V 7 bases and J 0 bases; bases outside gene matches: 8. This CDR3 region has 15 residues. The CDR3 DNA sequence: TGCAGCGCTGCCGGACTAGCGCCAAGCACAGATACGCAGTATTTT. Its protein product is CSAAGLAPSTDTQYF.